The 21 T cell receptor beta chains in this list originate from one sample, sequenced in a study of T cells in Graves' hyperthyroidism and ophthalmopathy. TCR beta CDR3 sequences were amplified from RNA transcripts. Initially, a first-round RT-PCR of the TCR CDR3 employed the HTBI primer set. MiXCR, applied by TCRdb to the multiplex PCR reads, yields one record per CDR3 protein. This sample has 550,000 to 600,000 distinct CDR3 sequences, with 13% to 15% found just once. Sequenced material: blood. The source is a woman under 30 with Graves' ophthalmopathy.

The rearrangement links TRBV28 to TRBJ1-4, with D possibly being TRBD1 (6 bases). V lost 8 bases and J 8 bases, leaving 15 bases between the germline ends. This CDR3 contains 13 residues. Germline assignment: CDR1 MDHEN and CDR2 SYDVKM. CDR3 bases: TGTGCCAGCGGGGGGGGGGCCGGGGAAAAACTGTTTTTT. Protein product: CASGGGAGEKLFF.

In its sample, this clonotype was seen a few times. The V and J genes are TRBV18 and TRBJ1-1; TRBD1 is a possible D gene (5 bases). The CDR3 has 15 residues. CDR1 is KGHSH and CDR2 is LQKENI in the germline V gene. V was clipped by 0 bases and J by 1 base, with 9 bases between them. The CDR3 is CASSPPPGGNTEAFF. The CDR3 bases are TGTGCCAGCTCACCACCTCCCGGGGGGAACACTGAAGCTTTCTTT.

Ten or more counts support this clonotype. Since the CDR3 does not end with the conserved phenylalanine or tryptophan, this likely comes from a read error. The rearrangement joins TRBV28 to TRBJ2-7, with 8 bases aligning to TRBD1. CDR1 is MDHEN and CDR2 is SYDVKM in the germline V gene. V lost 4 bases and J lost 3; bases outside the gene matches: 17. This CDR3 region has 18 residues. CDR3 sequence reads: CASSSILPQDRVGYEQYL. The CDR3 nucleotides read TGTGCCAGCAGTTCCATACTCCCTCAGGACAGGGTTGGCTACGAGCAGTACCTC.

This clonotype has at least ten counts. The gene calls are TRBV27 and TRBJ1-5; 11 nucleotides match TRBD1. Germline lookup yields CDR1 MNHEY and CDR2 SMNVEV (reference sequence). Trimming removed 6 bases from V and 4 bases from J; junction bases left unmatched: 5. The CDR3 loop spans 15 amino acids. The CDR3 DNA follows: TGTGCCAGCAGCCTCGGGACAGGGGGGAATCAGCCCCAGCATTTT. Translated: CASSLGTGGNQPQHF.

This clonotype came up many times. The rearrangement joins TRBV5-5 to TRBJ2-7, with D possibly matching TRBD1 (5 bases). In germline, CDR1 is SGHKS, CDR2 YYEKEE (reference sequence). V was clipped by 1 base and J by 6 bases, with 11 bases between them. CDR3 length: 13 residues. DNA of the CDR3: TGTGCCAGCAGCTTGTGCAGGGTCGGCGAGCAGTACTTC. Translating it yields CASSLCRVGEQYF.

In its sample, this clonotype was seen a few times. The chain employs TRBV6-1 and TRBJ2-7; D uncertain. Trimming stripped 6 bases from V and 4 bases from J, with 7 bases between. Germline loops: CDR1 MNHNS, CDR2 SASEGT. The CDR3 is 11 residues long. The CDR3: CASRNEYEQYF. The DNA of the CDR3 is TGTGCCAGCAGGAACGAGTACGAGCAGTACTTC.

This clonotype was observed at least ten times. The chain links TRBV3-1 to TRBJ1-5; tentative D call: TRBD1 (5 bases). The germline V and J ends were trimmed by 0 bases and 5 bases, with 11 bases remaining between them. Germline V gene lookup returns CDR1 LGHDT and CDR2 YNNKEL (reference sequence). This CDR3 is built from 15 residues. CDR3 DNA sequence: TGTGCCAGCAGCCAAGATCCCCAGGGATATCAGCCCCAGCATTTT. Protein product: CASSQDPQGYQPQHF.

The chain couples TRBV28 to TRBJ2-7; D unresolved. Trimming stripped 2 bases from V and 5 bases from J, with 10 bases between. Germline V lookup: CDR1 MDHEN, CDR2 SYDVKM. This CDR3 has 13 residues. The CDR3 loop reads CASSLVGIHEQYF. CDR3 nucleotides: TGTGCCAGCAGTTTAGTAGGGATCCACGAGCAGTACTTC.

This clonotype was found a few times. Its ends do not fully match the called genes, so a read error is possible. This rearrangement joins TRBV9 to TRBJ2-1, with 10 bases fitting TRBD1. The CDR3 covers 15 residues. Germline V gene sequence: CDR1 SGDLS, CDR2 YYNGEE. The CDR3 here is CASSAGQGYYNEQLF. Written as DNA, the CDR3 is TGTGCCAGCAGCGCGGGACAGGGGTACTACAATGAGCAGCTCTTC.

As for this clonotype: Since a much larger clone is just one base distant, this may be a read error. The chain is built from TRBV27 and TRBJ2-7; D possibly corresponds to TRBD1 (8 bases). The CDR3 is made up of 14 amino acids. CDR1 and CDR2 from the germline V gene are MNHEY and SMNVEV (reference sequence). CDR3 coding DNA: TGTGCCGGCAGAGACAGGGGAGGGCCCTACGAGCAGTACTTC. Amino acids: CAGRDRGGPYEQYF.

This clonotype occurred many times. The CDR3 loop reads CATRSRGSEAFF. The CDR3 DNA reads TGTGCCACCAGATCCCGCGGAAGTGAAGCTTTCTTT. J is TRBJ1-1 and V is TRBV28; D is ambiguous. The CDR3 runs to 12 residues. Germline values: CDR1 MDHEN, CDR2 SYDVKM. Trimming removed 10 bases from V and 7 bases from J, with 16 bases in between.

V is TRBV4-2 and J is TRBJ2-4; TRBD1 might be the D (5 bases). Germline V lookup: CDR1 LGHNA, CDR2 YNFKEQ. CDR3 length: 18 amino acids. Trimming removed 4 bases from V and 2 bases from J, with 21 bases in between. CDR3 amino acids: CASSLPTFGAQPKNIQYF. In nucleotides, the CDR3 is TGTGCCAGCAGCCTACCAACGTTTGGGGCCCAGCCCAAAAACATTCAGTACTTC.

The CDR3 sequence is CASSHPPGDTQYF. In nucleotides, the CDR3 is TGCGCCAGCAGCCACCCCCCTGGAGATACGCAGTATTTT. V usage is TRBV4-1 and J usage is TRBJ2-3; D remains unclear. V gave up 3 bases and J gave up 5 bases, with 9 bases separating them. This CDR3 comprises 13 residues. CDR1 and CDR2 from the germline V gene are MGHRA and YSYEKL.

This clonotype occurred many times. The chain joins TRBV6-6 to TRBJ1-5, with unresolved D. CDR3 length: 14 amino acids. Germline lookup yields CDR1 MNHNY and CDR2 SVGAGI (reference sequence). With 2 bases removed from V and 6 bases from J, the gap between germline ends came to 11 bases. The DNA of the CDR3 is TGTGCCAGCAGTTACGGGAATCGGGGTCAGCCCCAGCATTTT. Protein sequence: CASSYGNRGQPQHF.

There are many counts of this clonotype. The chain combines TRBV20-1 with TRBJ2-3, with 7 bases fitting TRBD1. The germline V gene has CDR1 DFQATT and CDR2 SNEGSKA (reference sequence). With 4 bases clipped from V and 2 bases from J, the junction kept 6 bases outside the gene matches. The CDR3 consists of 14 residues. CDR3 residues: CSAKDRLYTDTQYF. The CDR3 DNA follows: TGCAGTGCTAAGGACAGGCTATACACAGATACGCAGTATTTT.

This clonotype has at least ten counts. The chain uses TRBV29-1 and TRBJ2-7; TRBD2 matches 8 bases. Germline assignment: CDR1 SQVTM and CDR2 ANQGSEA. The CDR3 is 14 amino acids. V trimming: 2 bases; J trimming: 2 bases; junction bases outside the gene matches: 5. DNA of the CDR3: TGCAGCGTTGAAAGGCGGGAGGCTCCCTACGAGCAGTACTTC. As protein: CSVERREAPYEQYF.

Of note for this clonotype: At one of its ends the junction is not consistent with the germline gene, which may arise from a read error. The chain couples TRBV25-1 to TRBJ2-7; maybe TRBD1 (6 bases). Germline-derived CDR1 and CDR2 are MGHDK and SYGVNS. There are 17 residues in the CDR3. The CDR3 region has the DNA TGTGCCAGCAGTGAACCTACCCGGGGCAGGGGCTCCAACGAGCAGTACTTC. Amino acids: CASSEPTRGRGSNEQYF.

This clonotype was recorded at least ten times. The chain links TRBV7-9 to TRBJ2-7; possible D gene TRBD1, 6 bases. Trimming removed 1 base from V and 2 bases from J, with 15 bases in between. Per the germline V gene, CDR1 is SEHNR and CDR2 is FQNEAQ (reference sequence). CDR3 size: 16 residues. The CDR3 DNA reads TGTGCCAGCAGCTTAGATCCCCGGGACAAGGCCTACGAGCAGTACTTC. Protein: CASSLDPRDKAYEQYF.

This clonotype was picked up a small number of times. J is TRBJ1-2 and V is TRBV7-2; D perhaps matches TRBD1 (6 bases). Germline V CDR1 and CDR2: SGHTA, FQGNSA. V lost 1 base to trimming and J lost 2 bases, with 14 bases between them. The CDR3 totals 16 residues. The CDR3 loop reads CASSLGGGAGNYGYTF. CDR3 in DNA: TGTGCCAGCAGCTTAGGGGGGGGGGCGGGAAACTATGGCTACACCTTC.

This clonotype was counted a few times. The chain has TRBV6-1 and TRBJ1-4, with 8 bases matching TRBD1. Germline values: CDR1 MNHNS, CDR2 SASEGT. V shed 6 bases and J 0 bases; nucleotides not matched to a gene: 6. The CDR3 runs to 16 residues. DNA of the CDR3: TGTGCCAGCAGACCCTCGGACAGGGCAACTAATGAAAAACTGTTTTTT. It yields the protein CASRPSDRATNEKLFF.

Many counts were recorded for this clonotype. The chain has TRBV18 and TRBJ2-1; maybe TRBD2 (6 bases). The ends were cut back, 3 bases at V and 10 bases at J, with 16 bases in the middle. The CDR3 contains 14 residues. Germline V gene data show CDR1 as KGHSH and CDR2 as LQKENI. In DNA, the CDR3 is TGTGCCAGCTCACCTGAGATGGTGGCGGGAGAGCAGTTCTTC. It translates to CASSPEMVAGEQFF.